A single sample gave rise to the 20 T cell receptor beta chains below, sequenced in a study of shared clonotypes between healthy human individuals. Data came from immunoSEQ multiplex PCR; TCRdb stores just in-frame clones and leaves some out. This table holds some 700,000 clones, around 91% found once. Source material: memory CD8+ T cells from PBMCs. Sample subset: CD45RO+ cells pooled with CCR7-negative TemRA cells. Receptors originate from a man between 18 and 35 years old in good health. Some clones in this sample may be carry-over from other donors' samples.

The chain uses TRBV6-5 and TRBJ2-1; D gene uncertain. The CDR3 has 15 amino acids. Germline CDR1 MNHEY, CDR2 SVGAGI. V lost 7 bases, J lost 2 bases, and 15 bases lay in between. Written as DNA, the CDR3 is TGTGCCAGCAATTGGCGACGGAGCACCTACAATGAGCAGTTCTTC. Translated, it gives CASNWRRSTYNEQFF.

V usage is TRBV5-1 and J usage is TRBJ2-5; either TRBD1 or TRBD2 may fit D (5 bases each). V was clipped by 6 bases and J by 1 base, with 16 bases between them. Germline V lookup: CDR1 SGHRS, CDR2 YFSETQ. The CDR3 has 15 amino acids. The CDR3 bases are TGCGCCAGCAAGGGTCAGGGCCGGGGCCAAGAGACCCAGTACTTC. Its protein product is CASKGQGRGQETQYF. Filled out from reference TRBV5-1 and TRBJ2-5, the complete variable domain reads KAGVTQTPRYLIKTRGQQVTLSCSPISGHRSVSWYQQTPGQGLQFLFEYFSETQRNKGNFPGRFSGRQFSNSRSEMNVSTLELGDSALYLCASKGQGRGQETQYFGPGTRLLVL.

The rearrangement uses TRBV7-9 and TRBJ2-7; 12 bases match TRBD2. Germline CDR1 SEHNR, CDR2 FQNEAQ (reference sequence). The CDR3 is 18 amino acids. V dropped 5 bases and J dropped 0; count of bases not matched to a gene: 11. This CDR3 is CASSVGTSGWVSSYEQYF. CDR3 DNA: TGTGCCAGCAGCGTGGGGACTAGCGGGTGGGTTAGCTCCTACGAGCAGTACTTC.

This clone is a singleton in its sample. The V gene is TRBV20-1, the J gene TRBJ2-7; D remains ambiguous. The V end was cut by 3 bases, the J end by 12 bases, with 6 bases between. This CDR3 is built from 8 residues. Germline V CDR1 and CDR2: DFQATT, SNEGSKA (reference sequence). The CDR3, as DNA: TGCAGTGCTAGTACACGGTACTTC. This encodes CSASTRYF.

The chain has TRBV27 and TRBJ2-7, with D hard to call. This CDR3 has 11 amino acids. V was trimmed by 9 bases and J by 2 bases, leaving 8 bases between them. Germline values: CDR1 MNHEY, CDR2 SMNVEV (reference sequence). CDR3 in amino acids: CARLFAYEQYF. Here the CDR3 DNA reads TGTGCCAGACTGTTCGCCTACGAGCAGTACTTC.

The rearrangement uses TRBV7-6 and TRBJ1-1; 9 bases map to TRBD1. V dropped 5 bases and J dropped 4; count of bases not matched to a gene: 8. Germline values: CDR1 SGHVS, CDR2 FNYEAQ. There are 15 residues in the CDR3. Here the CDR3 DNA reads TGTGCCAGCAGCCAGGACAGGGGCCAAACCACTGAAGCTTTCTTT. It translates to CASSQDRGQTTEAFF.

This chain links TRBV27 with TRBJ2-3; 10 bases agree with TRBD2. Trimming took 6 bases from V and 3 from J; bases not matched to a gene: 12. Germline V lookup: CDR1 MNHEY, CDR2 SMNVEV (reference sequence). This CDR3 comprises 17 residues. The CDR3 loop is CASSLYWLAGETDTQYF. CDR3 DNA: TGTGCCAGCAGCCTTTATTGGCTAGCGGGAGAGACAGATACGCAGTATTTT.

This chain connects TRBV5-1 to TRBJ1-5; D gene uncertain. The germline V gene encodes CDR1 SGHRS and CDR2 YFSETQ. The CDR3 totals 16 residues. V lost 2 bases, J lost 2 bases, and 14 bases lay in between. The CDR3 bases are TGCGCCAGCAGCTTTTTTGAATTGGACGGCAATCAGCCCCAGCATTTT. It yields the protein CASSFFELDGNQPQHF.

V gene TRBV6-4 combines with J gene TRBJ2-3; D uncertain. This CDR3 spans 12 amino acids. V lost 0 bases to trimming and J lost 7 bases, with 5 bases between them. Germline-derived CDR1 and CDR2 are MRHNA and SNTAGT. The CDR3 reads CASSDSTNTQYF. The CDR3 DNA reads as TGTGCCAGCAGTGACTCGACAAATACGCAGTATTTT.

This clone was picked up one time. This sequence joins TRBV4-2 and TRBJ2-3; D not resolved. CDR3 length: 13 residues. V shed 0 bases and J shed 6 bases, with 7 bases lying between them. Germline CDR1 LGHNA, CDR2 YNFKEQ. The CDR3 sequence is CASSQDPADTQYF. The DNA of the CDR3 is TGTGCCAGCAGCCAAGACCCTGCGGATACGCAGTATTTT.

This sequence joins TRBV7-8 and TRBJ1-5, with D hard to call. Deletions cut 0 bases from V and 4 bases from J, with 7 bases between. The CDR3 contains 14 residues. Looked up from germline, CDR1 is SGHVS and CDR2 is FQNEAQ. CDR3 amino acids: CASSLAGLNQPQHF. The CDR3 region has the DNA TGTGCCAGCAGCTTAGCCGGTCTTAATCAGCCCCAGCATTTT.

The V and J genes are TRBV19 and TRBJ1-2; tentatively, D is TRBD1 (5 bases). The CDR3 totals 14 residues. Germline CDR1 is LNHDA and CDR2 is SQIVND (reference sequence). Trimming left V 2 bases short and J 3 bases short, with 10 bases between. This chain's CDR3 is CASSILRVDYGYTF. For the CDR3, the DNA is TGTGCCAGTAGTATACTCAGGGTCGACTATGGCTACACCTTC.

This chain joins TRBV7-9 and TRBJ2-1; maybe TRBD2 (6 bases). The CDR3 consists of 13 residues. The germline CDR1 and CDR2 sequences are SEHNR and FQNEAQ (reference sequence). Trimming pared 4 bases from V and 5 bases from J, leaving 9 bases between. CDR3: CASSYQRDNEQFF. The CDR3 nucleotides read TGTGCCAGCAGCTACCAGCGGGACAATGAGCAGTTCTTC.

The chain joins TRBV4-3 to TRBJ2-7; D unclear. Per germline, CDR1 LGHNA and CDR2 YSLEER. The CDR3 is 15 amino acids. V was clipped by 0 bases and J by 0 bases, with 9 bases between them. Written as DNA, the CDR3 is TGCGCCAGCAGCCAAGAGGGATCATCCTCCTACGAGCAGTACTTC. Translated, it gives CASSQEGSSSYEQYF.

The V call is TRBV7-3, the J call TRBJ2-1; D call uncertain. The germline V gene encodes CDR1 SGHTA and CDR2 FQGTGA. CDR3 length: 13 residues. V dropped 5 bases and J dropped 1 base, with 6 bases sitting between them. CDR3: CASSIDSYNEQFF. The CDR3 DNA sequence: TGTGCCAGCAGCATAGATTCCTACAATGAGCAGTTCTTC.

The V and J genes are TRBV9 and TRBJ1-3, with TRBD1 as a possible D gene (5 bases). Between the trimmed V and J ends, which lost 0 bases and 2 bases, there was a span of 15 bases. The CDR3 covers 17 residues. Per germline, CDR1 SGDLS and CDR2 YYNGEE. CDR3 coding DNA: TGTGCCAGCAGCGTAGATCCCCGTGAGGGGACTGGAAACACCATATATTTT. Protein: CASSVDPREGTGNTIYF. The full variable domain, rest sourced from reference TRBV9 and TRBJ1-3, is DSGVTQTPKHLITATGQRVTLRCSPRSGDLSVYWYQQSLDQGLQFLIQYYNGEERAKGNILERFSAQQFPDLHSELNLSSLELGDSALYFCASSVDPREGTGNTIYFGEGSWLTVV.

This clone is a singleton in its sample. This rearrangement joins TRBV5-1 to TRBJ1-5; D may be TRBD1 (5 bases). Trimming took 0 bases from V and 6 from J, leaving 10 bases between them. The CDR3 is made up of 14 amino acids. In germline, CDR1 is SGHRS, CDR2 YFSETQ. The DNA of the CDR3 is TGCGCCAGCAGCTTGGGGGACGGCTTTCAGCCCCAGCATTTT. Translating gives CASSLGDGFQPQHF.

The chain carries TRBV9 and TRBJ1-1; D not resolved. The germline V gene encodes CDR1 SGDLS and CDR2 YYNGEE. The V and J ends lost 4 bases and 5 bases respectively, with 12 bases between them. There are 13 residues in the CDR3. The CDR3 here is CASSSRPGTEAFF. CDR3 bases: TGTGCCAGCAGCTCTCGACCTGGGACTGAAGCTTTCTTT.

CDR3: CASSFFHFSDTQYF. The CDR3 nucleotides read TGTGCCAGCAGCTTCTTCCACTTTTCCGATACGCAGTATTTT. V is TRBV11-2 and J is TRBJ2-3; D not certain. The CDR3 totals 14 residues. V gave up 3 bases and J gave up 6 bases, with 13 bases separating them. Germline lookup yields CDR1 SGHAT and CDR2 FQNNGV. Full variable domain (remainder filled in from reference TRBV11-2 and TRBJ2-3): EAGVAQSPRYKIIEKRQSVAFWCNPISGHATLYWYQQILGQGPKLLIQFQNNGVVDDSQLPKDRFSAERLKGVDSTLKIQPAKLEDSAVYLCASSFFHFSDTQYFGPGTRLTVL.

This chain connects TRBV27 to TRBJ1-1; 8 bases are a match to TRBD1. V shed 0 bases and J 4 bases; nucleotides not matched to a gene: 7. Germline CDR1 is MNHEY and CDR2 is SMNVEV (reference sequence). The CDR3 consists of 16 residues. As DNA, the CDR3 is TGTGCCAGCAGTTTATCGGGACACAGGGGGTTCACTGAAGCTTTCTTT. It yields the protein CASSLSGHRGFTEAFF.